A selection of T cell receptor beta chains follows, all from one sample in a study of shared clonotypes between healthy human individuals. This table comes from immunoSEQ multiplex PCR, and its TCRdb copy is limited to in-frame clones, with some not included. This sample has more than 2 million clones; over 85% occur once, and the top ten carry more than 0.1%. The sequenced sample was naive CD4+ T cells sorted from blood. All receptors come from a man between 18 and 29 years old in good health. The CDR3 runs from the conserved cysteine through the conserved F or W. D genes are given only for firm matches. Size is omitted from some rows. Given values are once, few, many or a class for expanded clones.

v_call	clone_size	d_call	j_call	cdr3_nt	cdr3_aa
TRBV5-1	NA	NA	TRBJ1-6	TGCGCCAGCAGCTTGGCCTCCGCCCTGGAGAATTCACCCCTCCACTTT	CASSLASALENSPLHF
TRBV11-2	NA	NA	TRBJ1-2	TGTGCCAGCAGCCCGGGGGGTAACTATGGCTACACCTTC	CASSPGGNYGYTF
TRBV28	NA	TRBD1	TRBJ2-7	TGTGCCAGCAGTTACGTCCGGGGGACAGGGTCTCCCTACGAGCAGTACTTC	CASSYVRGTGSPYEQYF
TRBV7-9	once	NA	TRBJ1-6	TGTGCCAGCAGCCTAGGTCCTGTGACAGCCTATAATTCACCCCTCCACTTT	CASSLGPVTAYNSPLHF
TRBV19	NA	NA	TRBJ2-1	TGTGCCAGTAGTTCACCACAGGGATACAATGAGCAGTTCTTC	CASSSPQGYNEQFF
TRBV7-2	NA	NA	TRBJ2-1	TGTGCCAGCAGCTTAGGGACCTACTCCAATGAGCAGTTCTTC	CASSLGTYSNEQFF
TRBV5-1	NA	TRBD1	TRBJ1-1	TGCGCCAGCAGCAGTGACAGGGGAAGGGACACTGAAGCTTTCTTT	CASSSDRGRDTEAFF
TRBV25-1	once	NA	TRBJ1-1	TGTGCCAGCGGGCAGGGAGGGAACACTGAAGCTTTCTTT	CASGQGGNTEAFF
TRBV6-1	NA	TRBD1	TRBJ2-2	TGTGCCAGCAGCCGGGACAGCCTCTACGGGGAGCTGTTTTTT	CASSRDSLYGELFF
TRBV5-1	NA	TRBD2	TRBJ2-3	TGCGCCAGCAGCTTGGAGCCTAGCGGGAGCACAGATACGCAGTATTTT	CASSLEPSGSTDTQYF
TRBV28	NA	TRBD1	TRBJ1-6	TGTGCCAGCAGTCTGGGACAGCTTGGGAATTCACCCCTCCACTTT	CASSLGQLGNSPLHF
TRBV6-4	NA	TRBD2	TRBJ2-7	TGTGCCAGCAGTGGTCTTACTAGCGGGAGCTACGAGCAGTACTTC	CASSGLTSGSYEQYF
TRBV27	once	TRBD2	TRBJ2-7	TGTGCCAGCAGTTTACTAGCGGGAGGCTCCTACGAGCAGTACTTC	CASSLLAGGSYEQYF
TRBV18	once	TRBD1	TRBJ1-5	TGTGCCAGCTCACCACCGGGACAGGGCACCAATCAGCCCCAGCATTTT	CASSPPGQGTNQPQHF
TRBV6-5	NA	NA	TRBJ2-5	TGTGCCAGCAGTTACTCCGCTCCCCAGGGTGGGGAGACCCAGTACTTC	CASSYSAPQGGETQYF
TRBV2	NA	TRBD2	TRBJ2-3	TGTGCCAGCTCGCCGGGACTAGGTGTAAGGGATACGCAGTATTTT	CASSPGLGVRDTQYF
TRBV9	NA	TRBD2	TRBJ2-7	TGTGCCAGCAGCGTAAATCCGACCCGGCTAGCGGGGGACGAGCAGTACTTC	CASSVNPTRLAGDEQYF
TRBV2	NA	NA	TRBJ2-7	TGTGCCAGCAGGGATACGGACTTCTACGAGCAGTACTTC	CASRDTDFYEQYF
TRBV5-1	NA	NA	TRBJ1-1	TGCGCCAGCAGCTTGGATCCAGGGGCTCCCTCGGAAGCTTTCTTT	CASSLDPGAPSEAFF
TRBV20-1	NA	NA	TRBJ2-7	TGCAGTGCTGGCCACCCAGACGAGCAGTACTTC	CSAGHPDEQYF
TRBV11-2	NA	NA	TRBJ2-5	TGTGCCAGCACTTTTGGGAATAAAGAGACCCAGTACTTC	CASTFGNKETQYF
TRBV2	NA	NA	TRBJ2-3	TGTGCCAGCGGCCGGGGGGCGGTGGATACGCAGTATTTT	CASGRGAVDTQYF
TRBV6-5	NA	NA	TRBJ1-3	TGTGCCAGCAGTACGGGCGGGGGTTCTGGAAACACCATATATTTT	CASSTGGGSGNTIYF
TRBV19	NA	NA	TRBJ2-7	TGTGCCAGTAGTATAGGGTTTGGACGGATGCGGGGAAATATTGTCGAGCAGTACTTC	CASSIGFGRMRGNIVEQYF
TRBV19	NA	NA	TRBJ1-2	TGTGCCAGTAGGCTTAACTATGGCTACACCTTC	CASRLNYGYTF
TRBV7-2	NA	TRBD2	TRBJ2-1	TGTGCCAGCAGCGCGACTCTAGCGCCGGGAGGGGATGAGCAGTTCTTC	CASSATLAPGGDEQFF
TRBV7-9	once	TRBD2	TRBJ2-5	TGTGCCAGCAGCTCTCGACTAGCGGACGGGACCCAGTACTTC	CASSSRLADGTQYF
TRBV7-2	once	NA	TRBJ2-2	TGTGCCAGCAGCTTCAACGGCGGTGCGAACACCGGGGAGCTGTTTTTT	CASSFNGGANTGELFF
TRBV14	NA	TRBD1	TRBJ2-1	TGTGCCAGCAGCCAGTTGGACAGGACCAATGAGCAGTTCTTC	CASSQLDRTNEQFF
TRBV7-9	NA	NA	TRBJ2-1	TGTGCCAGCAGCCCCGCGGTCAACAATGAGCAGTTCTTC	CASSPAVNNEQFF
TRBV5-1	NA	TRBD1	TRBJ2-5	TGCGCCAGCAGCTTGGACGGGACAGGGGAAGAGACCCAGTACTTC	CASSLDGTGEETQYF
TRBV11-2	NA	TRBD2	TRBJ2-1	TGTGCCAGCAGCTTAGATGGCGGGAGCTACAATGAGCAGTTCTTC	CASSLDGGSYNEQFF
TRBV18	NA	NA	TRBJ2-5	TGTGCCAGCTCACCCGGGGAGACCCAGTACTTC	CASSPGETQYF
TRBV5-1	NA	NA	TRBJ2-1	TGCGCCAGCAGCCCGCTCGGGGGTTTTGGACTACCCTACAATGAGCAGTTCTTC	CASSPLGGFGLPYNEQFF
TRBV5-1	NA	NA	TRBJ2-1	TGCGCCAGCAGCCCGCTGAATTCCAATGAGCAGTTCTTC	CASSPLNSNEQFF
TRBV30	NA	NA	TRBJ1-2	TGTGCCTGGATGGACAGAGGGAATCGGGGCTACACCTTC	CAWMDRGNRGYTF